This T cell receptor beta chain was captured in a study of glioma-infiltrating T cells. Study in general: Presurgical dexamethasone in glioma patients lasted six or fewer days.

The CDR3 length is 13 residues. V trimming: 4 bases; J trimming: 0 bases; junction bases outside the gene matches: 0. Germline V gene data show CDR1 as MDHEN and CDR2 as SYDVKM. Notes on the study in general: Above-expected tissue-blood divergence occurred in all gliomas, most in low-grade ones.

Using RNA template, CDR3s of TCR alpha and beta were amplified with iRepertoire arm-PCR. Tissue mRNA or PBMC total RNA, 100-400 ng, went into one-step reverse transcription and amplification. TCRdb reanalysed the multiplex PCR reads using MiXCR and keeps one entry per CDR3 protein. Of about 410,000 distinct CDR3 sequences in the sample, roughly two fifths were seen once. This clonotype was detected many times. Its antigen is undetermined. This chain links TRBV28 with TRBJ2-7; 7 nucleotides agree with TRBD2. This TCR came from a human donor with low-grade glioma or glioblastoma, undergoing nonglioma brain surgery, or in good health (not recorded which). Sequences were obtained from glioma tissue, nonneoplastic brain tissue, or PBMCs (not recorded which). The CDR3 sequence: CASSWTSSYEQYF. Here the CDR3 DNA reads TGTGCCAGCAGTTGGACTAGCTCCTACGAGCAGTACTTC.